The entry below gives a single T cell receptor (beta chain) sequence along with its context. Its antigen is undetermined. Germline V gene data show CDR1 as MDHEN and CDR2 as SYDVKM. This CDR3 spans 15 amino acids. V was shortened by 5 bases and J by 3 bases, with 14 bases between the two germline ends. These data belong to a study of somatic mutations in cytotoxic T cells in rheumatoid arthritis. General study findings and limits: Age-matched healthy controls and rheumatoid arthritis patients had CD8+ T-cell clonality that did not differ significantly.

Clones were read by immunoSEQ multiplex PCR, and TCRdb kept only the in-frame ones, dropping some. Of under 12,000 clones in the sample, approximately 82% were seen once. Flow cytometry served to check the purity of CD4+ and CD8+ cells, which were isolated by positive magnetic bead selection. Material: CD8+ T cells sorted from blood. The receptor was isolated from a woman aged 55-75 years with rheumatoid arthritis. The chain links TRBV28 to TRBJ1-5; possibly TRBD1 for D (6 bases). As DNA, the CDR3 is TGTGCCAGCAGTGAACAGGGATTCCTCAATCAGCCCCAGCATTTT. This gives the protein CASSEQGFLNQPQHF.